This T cell receptor beta chain was observed in a study of CD8 T cells in ankylosing spondylitis. Findings and limits, study-wide: A motif of 7 to 9 highly homologous TCR beta variants was seen as apparently characteristic of ankylosing spondylitis blood. Disease-linked clones proved CD8+ and comparatively uncommon in peripheral blood. Some motif variants were previously reported in reactive arthritis synovial fluid and blood.

Library preparation for TCR beta used quantitative 5'-RACE with molecular barcodes. TCRdb reanalysed the 5' RACE reads using MiXCR and keeps one entry per CDR3 protein. This sample carries 200,000 or so distinct CDR3 sequences, 10% to 15% of them seen once, and the ten largest clones take approximately 10%. This clonotype appeared many times. Its antigen remains unknown. The CDR3 has 15 amino acids. V was clipped by 5 bases and J by 6 bases, with 16 bases between them. CDR1 is MDHEN, CDR2 SYDVKM, per germline. The gene calls are TRBV28 and TRBJ1-4; the D gene is possibly TRBD1 (5 bases). The TCR comes from a female donor with ankylosing spondylitis or in good health (not recorded which). Specimen: blood, either unsorted or a sorted T cell fraction (not recorded which). The CDR3 loop reads CASSHLTRADEKLFF. Written as DNA, the CDR3 is TGTGCCAGCAGTCACCTCACCAGGGCGGATGAAAAACTGTTTTTT.